The next 26 T cell receptor beta chains were all read from a single sample in a study of shared clonotypes between healthy human individuals. The data were produced by immunoSEQ multiplex PCR, yet TCRdb's version contains in-frame clones alone and is incomplete. The data contain about 2 million clones, less than 95% of them seen just once; the ten biggest clones take up roughly 1.1%. In the naive CD8 group, cells lacked CD45RO and were positively selected for CCR7, so terminally differentiated effector memory CD45RA+ cells were left out. The specimen sequenced was naive CD8+ T cells sorted from blood. The origin of the receptors is a man aged 18 to 29 in good health.

The chain joins TRBV4-3 to TRBJ2-3; 10 bases are shared with TRBD2. This CDR3 spans 17 amino acids. Germline V gives CDR1 LGHNA, CDR2 YSLEER. V lost 4 bases, J lost 2 bases, and 9 bases stayed unmatched. CDR3 residues: CASSRSRLAGPTDTQYF. Here the CDR3 DNA reads TGCGCCAGCAGCCGTTCACGACTAGCGGGCCCCACAGATACGCAGTATTTT.

The V gene is TRBV10-3, the J gene TRBJ2-1; TRBD2 is a possible D gene (7 bases). Germline loops: CDR1 ENHRY, CDR2 SYGVKD. Trimming removed 0 bases at V and 0 bases at J, with 12 bases between. The CDR3 runs to 17 residues. CDR3 residues: CAISESTAGASYNEQFF. The CDR3 nucleotides read TGTGCCATCAGTGAGTCGACCGCGGGGGCCTCCTACAATGAGCAGTTCTTC.

The CDR3 protein is CASSQVFLAPDYEQYF. CDR3 nucleotide sequence: TGCGCCAGCAGCCAAGTTTTCCTAGCGCCAGACTACGAGCAGTACTTC. The chain links TRBV4-3 to TRBJ2-7; D perhaps matches TRBD2 (6 bases). The V gene's germline CDR1 is LGHNA and CDR2 YSLEER. This CDR3 has 16 amino acids. V lost 1 base to trimming and J lost 3 bases, with 16 bases between them.

This rearrangement joins TRBV4-2 to TRBJ2-3; D is perhaps TRBD1 (6 bases). Germline V lookup: CDR1 LGHNA, CDR2 YNFKEQ. Trimming stripped 3 bases from V and 4 bases from J, with 17 bases between. The CDR3 contains 16 residues. CDR3 residues: CASSQSNLGASDTQYF. DNA for the CDR3: TGTGCCAGCAGCCAGTCGAACCTGGGGGCATCAGATACGCAGTATTTT.

This clone has only one observation. V gene TRBV10-3 combines with J gene TRBJ2-5, with D unclear. V gave up 0 bases and J gave up 3 bases, with 20 bases separating them. The CDR3 length is 18 residues. The V gene's germline CDR1 is ENHRY and CDR2 SYGVKD. DNA for the CDR3: TGTGCCATCAGTGAGTCTCAGTCCGGGCCCACCATAGAAGAGACCCAGTACTTC. It translates to CAISESQSGPTIEETQYF.

The V gene is TRBV4-3, the J gene TRBJ1-1; D not resolved. V was shortened by 0 bases and J by 1 base, with 12 bases between the two germline ends. The CDR3 length is 16 residues. The germline gives CDR1 LGHNA, CDR2 YSLEER. The CDR3 spells CASSQDAWPANTEAFF. DNA of the CDR3: TGCGCCAGCAGCCAAGACGCATGGCCAGCGAACACTGAAGCTTTCTTT.

The gene calls are TRBV7-9 and TRBJ1-3; TRBD1 might be the D (5 bases). The CDR3 runs 19 residues. Germline CDR1 SEHNR, CDR2 FQNEAQ (reference sequence). V was trimmed by 4 bases and J by 0 bases, leaving 22 bases between them. For the CDR3, the DNA is TGTGCCAGCAGCTGGCCGGGGACTGCCGGAAGAAACTCTGGAAACACCATATATTTT. Its translation is CASSWPGTAGRNSGNTIYF.

V gene TRBV7-6 combines with J gene TRBJ2-1; maybe TRBD1 (6 bases). Looked up from germline, CDR1 is SGHVS and CDR2 is FNYEAQ. This CDR3 has 15 amino acids. Trimming took 5 bases from V and 5 from J, leaving 16 bases between them. The CDR3 region is CASSPFTGFDNEQFF. The CDR3, as DNA: TGTGCCAGCAGCCCTTTTACAGGGTTCGACAATGAGCAGTTCTTC.

CDR3 loop: CASSGGSPGELFF. CDR3 nucleotides: TGTGCCAGCAGCGGCGGGTCCCCCGGGGAGCTGTTTTTT. V and J are TRBV5-6 and TRBJ2-2, with D maybe TRBD2 (5 bases). The CDR3 sequence is 13 residues long. Germline-derived CDR1 and CDR2 are SGHDT and YYEEEE. V was clipped by 4 bases and J by 6 bases, with 10 bases between them.

The chain employs TRBV6-5 and TRBJ1-1; no clear D gene. The germline CDR1 and CDR2 sequences are MNHEY and SVGAGI. V was pared by 4 bases and J by 0 bases, with 9 bases between. This CDR3 has 14 residues. DNA for the CDR3: TGTGCCAGCAGTTCTTTACCTCTGAACACTGAAGCTTTCTTT. This sequence encodes CASSSLPLNTEAFF.

The V and J genes are TRBV7-6 and TRBJ2-2; 8 bases align to TRBD2. V lost 5 bases to trimming and J lost 0 bases; unmatched junction nucleotides: 5. This CDR3 spans 16 amino acids. Germline assignment: CDR1 SGHVS and CDR2 FNYEAQ. CDR3 DNA: TGTGCCAGCAGCCCCACTAGCGGCCCGAACACCGGGGAGCTGTTTTTT. Translating gives CASSPTSGPNTGELFF. The variable domain in full, completed from reference TRBV7-6 and TRBJ2-2, reads GAGVSQSPRYKVTKRGQDVALRCDPISGHVSLYWYRQALGQGPEFLTYFNYEAQQDKSGLPNDRFSAERPEGSISTLTIQRTEQRDSAMYRCASSPTSGPNTGELFFGEGSRLTVL.

In its sample, this clone was seen once. The rearrangement links TRBV5-3 to TRBJ2-7; possibly TRBD2 for D (6 bases). TRBV5-3 counts as an open reading frame of uncertain function. Between the trimmed V and J ends, which lost 2 bases and 2 bases, there was a span of 11 bases. CDR3 length equals 14 residues. CDR3 bases: TGTGCCAGAAGCTTTGGGGCGGGGACCTACGAGCAGTACTTC. It translates to CARSFGAGTYEQYF.

V and J are TRBV27 and TRBJ2-2; 8 bases align to TRBD1. V lost 6 bases, J lost 7 bases, and 4 bases stayed unmatched. The germline V gene encodes CDR1 MNHEY and CDR2 SMNVEV (reference sequence). The CDR3 runs 13 residues. The CDR3 protein is CASRIQGGGELFF. The CDR3 DNA reads TGTGCCAGCAGGATACAGGGGGGCGGGGAGCTGTTTTTT.

The chain uses TRBV2 and TRBJ2-7, with 10 bases that match TRBD2. The germline gives CDR1 SNHLY, CDR2 FYNNEI. The CDR3 is 16 amino acids. The junction had 7 bases not matched to a gene; V was cut back by 4 bases and J by 1 base. The CDR3 loop is CASSALAGEKSYEQYF. CDR3 in DNA: TGTGCCAGCAGTGCTCTAGCGGGAGAGAAATCCTACGAGCAGTACTTC. The complete variable domain, with remaining parts taken from reference TRBV2 and TRBJ2-7, reads EPEVTQTPSHQVTQMGQEVILRCVPISNHLYFYWYRQILGQKVEFLVSFYNNEISEKSEIFDDQFSVERPDGSNFTLKIRSTKLEDSAMYFCASSALAGEKSYEQYFGPGTRLTVT.

The chain has TRBV7-2 and TRBJ2-2, with D hard to call. V lost 2 bases and J lost 6, with 16 bases in between. This CDR3 contains 16 residues. The germline gives CDR1 SGHTA, CDR2 FQGNSA. This chain's CDR3 is CASSLRALTGSGELFF. As DNA, the CDR3 is TGTGCCAGCAGCTTAAGGGCCTTAACCGGGTCCGGGGAGCTGTTTTTT.

Remarks on this clone: Other nucleotide sequences from this sample produce the same CDR3. This rearrangement joins TRBV4-3 to TRBJ2-7; no definite D call. This CDR3 region has 13 residues. The ends were cut back, 1 base at V and 4 bases at J, with 8 bases in the middle. Germline CDR1 LGHNA, CDR2 YSLEER. The CDR3 loop is CASSQGQTYEQYF. Written as DNA, the CDR3 is TGCGCCAGCAGCCAAGGGCAAACTTACGAGCAGTACTTC.

The CDR3 sequence: CASLPLMNTEAFF. Here the CDR3 DNA reads TGTGCCAGCCTTCCCCTCATGAACACTGAAGCTTTCTTT. The chain has TRBV28 and TRBJ1-1; no firm D call. The germline CDR1 and CDR2 sequences are MDHEN and SYDVKM. The CDR3 totals 13 residues. V was pared by 8 bases and J by 0 bases, with 10 bases between.

In this sample, this clone turned up once. The chain links TRBV6-5 to TRBJ2-1; 10 bases match TRBD1. The germline gives CDR1 MNHEY, CDR2 SVGAGI. CDR3 length: 14 amino acids. The V segment lost 2 bases and the J segment 12 bases; nucleotides outside the gene matches: 7. This CDR3 reads CASSYPPGQGTQFF. In DNA form, the CDR3 reads TGTGCCAGCAGTTACCCTCCGGGACAGGGGACGCAGTTCTTC.

In its sample, this clone was seen once. The chain links TRBV5-4 to TRBJ2-3; D gene uncertain. The CDR3 has 16 residues. The germline V and J ends were trimmed by 4 bases and 0 bases, with 15 bases remaining between them. The germline CDR1 and CDR2 sequences are SGHNT and YYREEE (reference sequence). The CDR3 DNA follows: TGTGCCAGCAGCCCCGGTGGTGGGCCTAGCACAGATACGCAGTATTTT. Its translation: CASSPGGGPSTDTQYF.

The gene calls are TRBV5-1 and TRBJ2-3; D remains unclear. Trimming took 4 bases from V and 0 from J, leaving 15 bases between them. From germline, CDR1 is SGHRS and CDR2 YFSETQ. This CDR3 has 16 residues. The CDR3 bases are TGCGCCAGCAGCCTGGACGTTGACCTTAGCACAGATACGCAGTATTTT. Protein: CASSLDVDLSTDTQYF.

This clone came up a few times. Other DNA sequences in this sample translate to the same CDR3. The CDR3 protein is CASSLPGTEAFF. CDR3 sequence (DNA): TGTGCCAGCAGTCTCCCCGGCACTGAAGCTTTCTTT. The chain recombines TRBV27 with TRBJ1-1; no definite D call. This CDR3 region has 12 residues. The V gene's germline CDR1 is MNHEY and CDR2 SMNVEV (reference sequence). V was shortened by 5 bases and J by 4 bases, with 8 bases between the two germline ends.

This clone has a single count. The genes are TRBV7-9 and TRBJ1-6; 7 positions match TRBD1. CDR1 SEHNR and CDR2 FQNEAQ come from the germline V gene (reference sequence). This CDR3 has 16 amino acids. The V segment lost 2 bases and the J segment 8 bases; nucleotides outside the gene matches: 9. The CDR3 sequence: CASSLSGTEVHSPLHF. The CDR3 DNA is TGTGCCAGCAGCTTATCCGGGACAGAGGTTCATTCACCCCTCCACTTT.

The chain combines TRBV10-3 with TRBJ2-2; D is ambiguous. Per the germline V gene, CDR1 is ENHRY and CDR2 is SYGVKD. The CDR3 is 13 residues long. V was trimmed by 7 bases and J by 3 bases, leaving 9 bases between them. The CDR3 here is CAINPQYTGELFF. The CDR3 DNA follows: TGTGCCATCAATCCACAGTACACCGGGGAGCTGTTTTTT.

The chain is built from TRBV7-9 and TRBJ2-5; unclear D gene. In germline, CDR1 is SEHNR, CDR2 FQNEAQ (reference sequence). There are 12 residues in the CDR3. V lost 0 bases and J lost 11, with 10 bases in between. The CDR3 coding sequence is TGTGCCAGCAGCTTAGCAGAAATAACTCAGTACTTC. Translating it yields CASSLAEITQYF.

The rearrangement joins TRBV7-8 to TRBJ2-7; D may correspond to TRBD1 or TRBD2 (6 bases each). Germline CDR1 is SGHVS and CDR2 is FQNEAQ. This CDR3 has 14 amino acids. V lost 4 bases to trimming and J lost 1 base, with 11 bases between them. The CDR3 loop reads CASSSRDKSYEQYF. CDR3 coding DNA: TGTGCCAGCAGCTCGCGGGACAAGTCCTACGAGCAGTACTTC.

Notes on this clone: In the same sample, other DNA sequences code for this CDR3. The chain recombines TRBV6-5 with TRBJ1-1, with TRBD1 as a possible D gene (5 bases). Per the germline V gene, CDR1 is MNHEY and CDR2 is SVGAGI. The CDR3 extends over 11 amino acids. Trimming took 8 bases from V and 3 from J, leaving 7 bases between them. CDR3 nucleotide sequence: TGTGCCAGCGGGGGGGACACTGAAGCTTTCTTT. Amino acid sequence: CASGGDTEAFF.